This T cell receptor beta chain appears in the sequencing data of a study of cytomegalovirus exposure and HLA in healthy donors. Whole-study results and caveats: Most TCR sequences proved rare, with some public TCRs found in many donors. The authors confirmed in vitro that a few CMV-associated chains were specific for CMV antigens. It was reportedly the case that the classifier diagnosed cytomegalovirus status with high specificity and sensitivity.

This CDR3 comprises 13 residues. The V gene's germline CDR1 is SGHDT and CDR2 YYEEEE. V gave up 6 bases and J gave up 7 bases; unmatched junction bases: 9. A remark on this clone: What it recognizes is unknown.

Measured with immunoSEQ multiplex PCR; TCRdb has only the in-frame clones, and not every one. There are some 170,000 clones in the sample; about 87% occur only once, and 1.4% lies in the top ten. This TCR came from a woman aged 25 to 39 in good health and CMV-seronegative. The sequencing input was PBMCs. This sequence joins TRBV5-6 and TRBJ1-1; 7 bases map to TRBD1. CDR3 nucleotides: TGTGCCAGCATTGTTAAGGGGGCCAGTGAAGCTTTCTTT. Translating gives CASIVKGASEAFF.